This is a list of T cell receptor beta chains from one sample in a study of T cell responses to AZD1222 COVID-19 vaccine. Profiled with immunoSEQ multiplex PCR; TCRdb holds only in-frame clones, not every one. The data contain about 190,000 clones, approximately 91% of them singletons. The material was peripheral blood, obtained on day 0 of AZD1222 vaccination. The receptor source for this set is an adult in good health. Each CDR3 is given with its conserved first and last residue. Expanded clones are given a class, and other clones once, few, many or no size at all.

TRBJ2-4,TRBV6-2/TRBV6-3,NA,CASSYVSASGTKNIQYF
TRBJ1-2,TRBV5-4,NA,CASSLGEGYGYTF
TRBJ1-1,TRBV7-2,NA,CASRDLAGLTYEAFF
TRBJ1-1,TRBV29-1,NA,CSVPRRGGQAFF
TRBJ1-2,TRBV3-1/TRBV3-2,NA,CASSMTLGGNYGYTF
TRBJ2-2,TRBV18,NA,CASSQTSGSNTGELFF
TRBJ2-2,TRBV14,NA,CASTPHTAWAGTGELFF
TRBJ1-1,TRBV6-5,NA,CASSYQTDEAFF
TRBJ2-2,TRBV24-1,NA,CATRGQGRNTGELFF
TRBJ2-4,TRBV3-1/TRBV3-2,NA,CASSQVVGGGKNIQYF
TRBJ2-1,TRBV11-3,NA,CASSLDQLAGDNEQFF
TRBJ1-2,TRBV7-9,NA,CASSLVTGVGGYTF
TRBJ2-2,TRBV2,NA,CASSGPVGTGELFF
TRBJ1-2,TRBV5-5,NA,CASSLAAANYGYTF
TRBJ1-4,TRBV28,NA,CASSLLKKLFF
TRBJ1-1,TRBV5-1,NA,CASSLDLRSTEAFF
TRBJ2-7,TRBV19,NA,CASTPTGGRFGGQYF
TRBJ2-7,TRBV21-1,NA,CASSKVALSGALYEQYF
TRBJ2-1,TRBV4-2,NA,CASSQDSSAPYNEQFF
TRBJ1-1,TRBV6-5,NA,CASSYLGNVVEAFF
TRBJ2-6,TRBV28,NA,CASRVRDRAFSGANVLTF
TRBJ2-7,TRBV5-1,few,CASSLAGGSGEQYF
TRBJ1-4,TRBV21-1,NA,CASSKMRGSRTGFNEKLFF
TRBJ2-2,TRBV6-5,NA,CASSLQGWPGELFF
TRBJ2-3,TRBV28,few,CASSSPLAGYTDTQYF
TRBJ2-2,TRBV13,NA,CASSLRKNTGELFF
TRBJ1-1,TRBV28,NA,CASSLGLGGTNTEAFF
TRBJ1-1,TRBV6-2/TRBV6-3,NA,CASSTMNTEAFF
TRBJ2-7,TRBV7-5,once,CARSLRPQGGRKWSYEQYF
TRBJ2-3,TRBV12-3/TRBV12-4,NA,CASSLDTPSQYF
TRBJ2-7,TRBV3-1/TRBV3-2,NA,CASSQKGQGGYSYEQYF
TRBJ2-1,TRBV7-3,NA,CASSPSGTSGSLPLTFF
TRBJ1-2,TRBV9,NA,CASSVEQGDGYTF
TRBJ1-5,TRBV2,NA,CASSENRQSYQPQHF
TRBJ1-1,TRBV19,NA,CASSTDWNTEAFF
TRBJ2-5,TRBV7-2,NA,CASSPRRASGGETQYF
TRBJ2-7,TRBV27,NA,CASSLGAGAYEQYF
TRBJ2-2,TRBV29-1,NA,CSAINPGQNTGELFF
TRBJ2-7,TRBV5-1,NA,CASSLAYEQYF
TRBJ1-1,TRBV2,NA,CASSAPGQGTTEAFF
TRBJ1-5,TRBV19,once,CASSGPGQGGQPQHF
TRBJ1-4,TRBV7-8,NA,CASREVGTSSEKLFF
TRBJ2-3,TRBV6-2/TRBV6-3,NA,CASSGGQGRGTDTQYF
TRBJ2-3,TRBV7-3,NA,CASSLRTGLENTQYF
TRBJ1-4,TRBV5-7,NA,CASSLTGRHDEKLFF
TRBJ1-1,TRBV3-1/TRBV3-2,NA,CASSNGQGRTFF
TRBJ1-4,TRBV7-6,NA,CASSPRTGNEKLFF
TRBJ2-7,TRBV9,NA,CASSPSRRQSSYEQYF
TRBJ2-1,TRBV27,NA,CASVSGAASSGYYNEQFF
TRBJ1-6,TRBV23-1,NA,CASTPESSYNSPLHF
TRBJ2-7,TRBV6-5,NA,CASSSGLAGVYEQYF
TRBJ2-7,TRBV7-9,NA,CASSLGKGEQYF
TRBJ2-5,TRBV9,NA,CASSVGPGPQETQYF
TRBJ1-2,TRBV29-1,NA,CSVEVMTGDNYGYTF
TRBJ2-5,TRBV12-3/TRBV12-4,NA,CASSLMETQYF
TRBJ1-1,TRBV7-9,NA,CASSLAYPRNTEAFF
TRBJ2-1,TRBV5-1,NA,CASSLGTEQFF
TRBJ2-7,TRBV7-3,once,CASSLSADVKYF